This T cell receptor (beta chain) was obtained from a study of spatial heterogeneity in lung cancer. Regarding time point: sample taken at primary tumor resection. Unsorted tumor, nontumor lung tissue or cryopreserved PBMC supplied the whole RNA. This clonotype was seen only a few times. The V end was cut by 4 bases, the J end by 2 bases, with 15 bases between. Germline V gene sequence: CDR1 MNHNS, CDR2 SASEGT. This CDR3 is 15 amino acids long. TCRdb reanalysed the 5' RACE reads using MiXCR and keeps one entry per CDR3 protein. The sample shows around 40,000 distinct CDR3 sequences, 5.2% of them seen only once.

The material was PBMCs, obtained at surgery. This chain links TRBV6-1 with TRBJ2-7, with D possibly being TRBD2 (6 bases). This TCR came from a female donor with early-stage non-small cell lung cancer. The CDR3 nucleotides are TGTGCCAGCAGTGGTCGGCGGGGCCCTCCCTACGAGCAGTACTTC. This translates into CASSGRRGPPYEQYF.